This TCR beta chain originates from a study of cytomegalovirus exposure and HLA in healthy donors. General observations from the study: HLA alleles were associated with 15,000 to 20,000 TCR beta sequences in a later analysis at 0.05 false discovery rate.

This clone has just one count. Antigen unknown. This CDR3 is built from 20 residues. The trim removed 6 bases at V and 6 bases at J, leaving 22 bases unmatched. Germline CDR1 is LNHDA and CDR2 is SQIVND (reference sequence). PCR employed 60 Vbeta and 13 Jbeta primers. Repertoires were generated with immunoSEQ multiplex PCR, while TCRdb's copy carries only in-frame clones and drops some. The data contain over 200,000 clones, 75% to 85% of them singletons. This sequence joins TRBV19 and TRBJ2-2; 10 bases align to TRBD2. This receptor was taken from a woman aged 60-75 years in good health and CMV-seropositive. Sequenced material: PBMCs. The chain's CDR3 is CASRGGYTVLAGEEAGELFF. The CDR3, as DNA: TGTGCCAGTAGGGGAGGATACACTGTCCTAGCGGGGGAAGAAGCCGGGGAGCTGTTTTTT.